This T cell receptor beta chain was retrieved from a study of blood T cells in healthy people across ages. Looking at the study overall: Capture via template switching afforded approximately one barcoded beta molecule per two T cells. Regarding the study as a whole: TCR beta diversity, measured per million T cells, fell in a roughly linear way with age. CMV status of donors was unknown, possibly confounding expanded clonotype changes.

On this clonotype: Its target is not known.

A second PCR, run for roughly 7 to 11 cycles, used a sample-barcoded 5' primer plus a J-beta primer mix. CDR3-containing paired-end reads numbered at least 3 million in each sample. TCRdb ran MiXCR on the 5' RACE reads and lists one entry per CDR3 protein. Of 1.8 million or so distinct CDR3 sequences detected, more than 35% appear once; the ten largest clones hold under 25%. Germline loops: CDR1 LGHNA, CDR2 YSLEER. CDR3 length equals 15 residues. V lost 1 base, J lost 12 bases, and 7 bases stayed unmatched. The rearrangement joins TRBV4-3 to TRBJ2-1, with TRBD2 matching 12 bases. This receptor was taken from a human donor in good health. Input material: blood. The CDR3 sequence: CASSQVYPTSGGQFF. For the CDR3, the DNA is TGCGCCAGCAGCCAAGTTTACCCGACTAGCGGGGGGCAGTTCTTC.